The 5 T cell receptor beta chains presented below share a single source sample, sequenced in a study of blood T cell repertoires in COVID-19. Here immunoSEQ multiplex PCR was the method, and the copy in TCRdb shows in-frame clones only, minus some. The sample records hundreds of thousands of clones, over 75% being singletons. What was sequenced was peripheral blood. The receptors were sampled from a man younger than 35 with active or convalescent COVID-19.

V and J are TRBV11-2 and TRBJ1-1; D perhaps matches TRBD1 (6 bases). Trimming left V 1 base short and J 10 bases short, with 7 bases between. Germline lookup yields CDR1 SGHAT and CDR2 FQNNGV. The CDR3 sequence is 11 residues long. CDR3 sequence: CASSLVGGAFF. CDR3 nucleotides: TGTGCCAGCAGCTTAGTAGGGGGAGCTTTCTTT.

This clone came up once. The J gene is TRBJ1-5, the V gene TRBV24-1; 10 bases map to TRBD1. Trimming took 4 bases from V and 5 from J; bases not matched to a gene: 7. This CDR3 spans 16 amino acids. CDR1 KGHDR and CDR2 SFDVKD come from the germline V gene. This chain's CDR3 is CATSETGTGDDQPQHF. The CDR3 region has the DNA TGTGCCACCAGTGAAACCGGGACAGGGGATGATCAGCCCCAGCATTTT.

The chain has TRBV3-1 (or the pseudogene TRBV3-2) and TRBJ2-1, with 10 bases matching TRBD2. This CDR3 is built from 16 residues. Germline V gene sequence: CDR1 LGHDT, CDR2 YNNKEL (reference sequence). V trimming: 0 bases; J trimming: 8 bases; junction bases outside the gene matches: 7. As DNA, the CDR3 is TGTGCCAGCAGCCAAGAGGGCGTAAGCGGGGGGGATGAGCAGTTCTTC. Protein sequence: CASSQEGVSGGDEQFF.

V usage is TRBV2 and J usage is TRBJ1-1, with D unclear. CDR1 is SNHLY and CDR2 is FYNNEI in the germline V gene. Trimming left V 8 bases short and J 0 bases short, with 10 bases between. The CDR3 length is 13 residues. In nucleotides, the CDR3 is TGTGCCAGCTGCGGTAGCATGAACACTGAAGCTTTCTTT. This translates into CASCGSMNTEAFF.

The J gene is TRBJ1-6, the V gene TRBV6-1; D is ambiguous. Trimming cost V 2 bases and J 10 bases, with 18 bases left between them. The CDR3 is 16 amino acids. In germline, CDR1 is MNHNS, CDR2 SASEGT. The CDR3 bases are TGTGCCAGCAGTGAAAAGGACTCCTCCACGGCGTCACCCCTCCACTTT. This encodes CASSEKDSSTASPLHF.